This entry describes one TCR beta chain. Its antigen is currently unknown. The data were taken from a study of T cells in Graves' hyperthyroidism and ophthalmopathy. Overall study results and limits: The model predicted ophthalmopathy a median approximately 6.3 months before onset.

Isolation of PBMCs was performed on about 10 ml fresh peripheral blood. Researchers took RNA transcripts and amplified the TCR beta CDR3 regions from them. First-round RT-PCR targeting the TCR CDR3 was performed with the HTBI primer set. TCRdb independently ran MiXCR on the multiplex PCR reads; one entry per CDR3 protein. The data hold about 840,000 distinct CDR3 sequences, with approximately 40% observed a single time. This TCR derives from a man younger than 30 with Graves' hyperthyroidism. Sequenced sample: blood.

The CDR3 bases are TGTGCCAGCACCGGGACCGTATATAATTCACCCCTCCACTTT. As protein: CASTGTVYNSPLHF. This chain links TRBV12-3 or TRBV12-4 with TRBJ1-6, with a weak D call TRBD1 (5 bases). The CDR3 is 14 residues long. V was clipped by 7 bases and J by 4 bases, with 11 bases between them.